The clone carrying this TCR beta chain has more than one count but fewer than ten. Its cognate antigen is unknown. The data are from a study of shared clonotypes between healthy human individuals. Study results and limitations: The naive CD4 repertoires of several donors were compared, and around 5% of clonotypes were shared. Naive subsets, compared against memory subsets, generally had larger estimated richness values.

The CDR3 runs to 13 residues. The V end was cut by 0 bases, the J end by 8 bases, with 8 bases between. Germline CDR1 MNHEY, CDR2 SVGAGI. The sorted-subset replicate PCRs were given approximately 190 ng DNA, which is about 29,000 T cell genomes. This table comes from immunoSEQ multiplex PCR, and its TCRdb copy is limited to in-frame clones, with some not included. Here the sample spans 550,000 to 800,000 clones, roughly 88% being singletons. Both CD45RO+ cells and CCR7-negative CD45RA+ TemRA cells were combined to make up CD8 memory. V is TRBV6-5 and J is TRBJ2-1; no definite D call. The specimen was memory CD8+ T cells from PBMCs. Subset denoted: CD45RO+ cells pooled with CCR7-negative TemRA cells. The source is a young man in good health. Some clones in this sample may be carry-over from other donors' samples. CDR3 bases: TGTGCCAGCAGTTACTCGGGCCTCCATGAGCAGTTCTTC. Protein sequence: CASSYSGLHEQFF.